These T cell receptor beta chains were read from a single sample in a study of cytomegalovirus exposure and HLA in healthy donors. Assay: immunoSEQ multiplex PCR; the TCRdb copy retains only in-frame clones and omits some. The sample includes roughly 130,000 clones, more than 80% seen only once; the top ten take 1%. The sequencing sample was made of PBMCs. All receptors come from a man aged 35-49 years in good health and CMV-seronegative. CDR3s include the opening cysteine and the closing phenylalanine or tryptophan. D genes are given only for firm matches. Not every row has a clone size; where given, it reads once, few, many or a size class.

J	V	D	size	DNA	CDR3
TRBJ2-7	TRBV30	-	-	TGTGCCTGGAGTGTCTTGCCCGGCTACGAGCAGTACTTC	CAWSVLPGYEQYF
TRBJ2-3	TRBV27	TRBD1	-	TGTGCCAGCAGTGTAGGGACAGGAACGCAGTATTTT	CASSVGTGTQYF
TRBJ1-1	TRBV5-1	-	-	TGCGCCAGCAGCCCGGACGGAGGGGAAGCTTTCTTT	CASSPDGGEAFF
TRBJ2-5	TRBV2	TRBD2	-	TGTGCCAGCAGTGTCGCTAGCGGGAGGATCCAAGAGACCCAGTACTTC	CASSVASGRIQETQYF
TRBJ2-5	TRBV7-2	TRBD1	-	TGTGCCAGCAGCCCCTTCGGACAGGCGGAGACCCAGTACTTC	CASSPFGQAETQYF
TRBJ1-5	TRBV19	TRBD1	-	TGTGCCAGTAGTCCAAACAGGGGCGCCAGCAATCAGCCCCAGCATTTT	CASSPNRGASNQPQHF
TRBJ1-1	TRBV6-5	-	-	TGTGCCAGCCACGGGGGGCTCGGCACTGAAGCTTTCTTT	CASHGGLGTEAFF
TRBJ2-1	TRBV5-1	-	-	TGCGCCAGCAGCTTAAGTGGGAGCTCCTACAATGAGCAGTTCTTC	CASSLSGSSYNEQFF
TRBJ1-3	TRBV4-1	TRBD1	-	TGCGCCAGCAGCCAGGACAGGGGGCGAGACACCATATATTTT	CASSQDRGRDTIYF
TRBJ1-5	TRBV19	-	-	TGTGCCAGTAGCCGCGGTACTGTATCACCCCAGCATTTT	CASSRGTVSPQHF
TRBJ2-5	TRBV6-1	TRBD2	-	TGTGCCAGCACCGGCGGGGGGTTGGGAGAGACCCAGTACTTC	CASTGGGLGETQYF
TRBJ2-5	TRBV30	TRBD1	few	TGTGCCTGGAGTAGAGACAGGGGAAGGTGGGAGACCCAGTACTTC	CAWSRDRGRWETQYF
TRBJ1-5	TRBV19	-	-	TGTGCCAGTAGTATAGGATTCTATAGCAATCAGCCCCAGCATTTT	CASSIGFYSNQPQHF
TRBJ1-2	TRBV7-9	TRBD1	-	TGTGCCAGCAGCCCCGCCCCAGGGGGCCCCTATGGCTACACCTTC	CASSPAPGGPYGYTF
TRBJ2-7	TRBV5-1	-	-	TGCGCCAGCAGCTTGGGGACAGCTACCACCTACGAGCAGTACTTC	CASSLGTATTYEQYF
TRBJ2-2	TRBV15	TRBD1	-	TGTGCCACCAGCAGAGGACAGGGAGAGGTCGGGGAGCTGTTTTTT	CATSRGQGEVGELFF
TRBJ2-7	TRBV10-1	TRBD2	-	TGCGCCAGCAGTTCCTTGGGAGCGGGAGCGGACGAGCAGTACTTC	CASSSLGAGADEQYF
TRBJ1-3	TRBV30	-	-	TGTGCCTGGAGTGTACTCCTGGGCGACACCATATATTTT	CAWSVLLGDTIYF
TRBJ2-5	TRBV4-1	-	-	TGCGCCAGCAGCCAAGAGGAGGGGCGGCAGACCCAGTACTTC	CASSQEEGRQTQYF
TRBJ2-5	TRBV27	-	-	TGTGCCAGCAGTTTATCGAGACAGGGCGGGGGGGAGACCCAGTACTTC	CASSLSRQGGGETQYF